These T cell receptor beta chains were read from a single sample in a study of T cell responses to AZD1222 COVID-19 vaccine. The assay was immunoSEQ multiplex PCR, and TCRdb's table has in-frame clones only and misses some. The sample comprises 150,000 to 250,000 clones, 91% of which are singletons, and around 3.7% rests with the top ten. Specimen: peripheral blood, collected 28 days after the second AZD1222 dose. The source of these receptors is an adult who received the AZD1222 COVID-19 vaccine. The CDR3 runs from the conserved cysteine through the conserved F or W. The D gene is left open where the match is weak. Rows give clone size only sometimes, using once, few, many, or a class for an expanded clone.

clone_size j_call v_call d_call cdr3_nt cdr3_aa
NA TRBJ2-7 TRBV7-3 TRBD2 TGTGCCAGCAGCTTGGGGGCGGGAGGGTCATACGAGCAGTACTTC CASSLGAGGSYEQYF
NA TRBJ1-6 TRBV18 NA TGTGCCAGCTCACCAGTCGGGGGGGAGTGGAATTCACCCCTCCACTTT CASSPVGGEWNSPLHF
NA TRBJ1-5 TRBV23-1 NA TGCGCCAGCAGTCCGTATACTGGGGACTTACATAGCAATCAGCCCCAGCATTTT CASSPYTGDLHSNQPQHF
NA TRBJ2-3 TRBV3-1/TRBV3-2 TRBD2 TGTGCCAGCAGCCATTGGGCTAGCGGGAGTATATCTGATACGCAGTATTTT CASSHWASGSISDTQYF
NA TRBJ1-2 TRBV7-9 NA TGTGCCAGCAGCTTAGCCGGAGCCGGGGGGCTTAACTATGGCTACACCTTC CASSLAGAGGLNYGYTF
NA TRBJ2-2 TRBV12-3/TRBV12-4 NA TGTGCCAGCAGTTTACGGTACGGGGAGCTGTTTTTT CASSLRYGELFF
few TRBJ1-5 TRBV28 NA TGTGCCAGCAAGGGCCTGGTTCAGCCCCAGCATTTT CASKGLVQPQHF
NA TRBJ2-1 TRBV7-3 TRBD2 TGTGCCAGCAGCTTATTCGCCGCAGCCTGGACTAGCGGTTACAATGAGCAGTTCTTC CASSLFAAAWTSGYNEQFF
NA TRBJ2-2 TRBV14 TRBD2 TGTGCCAGCAGCCAAGCCCTAGCGGCATCCCTTGGGGAGCTGTTTTTT CASSQALAASLGELFF
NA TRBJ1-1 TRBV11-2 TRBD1 TGTGCCAGCAGCTTAGCAGTCAGGGACAGGGGGGTTACTGAAGCTTTCTTT CASSLAVRDRGVTEAFF
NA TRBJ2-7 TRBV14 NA TGTGCCAGCAGCCCGAAGCGGGCCCCGGGACCCGAGCAGTACTTC CASSPKRAPGPEQYF
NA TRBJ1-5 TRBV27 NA TGTGCCAGCAGTTTTAGGGGGAGCAATCAGCCCCAGCATTTT CASSFRGSNQPQHF
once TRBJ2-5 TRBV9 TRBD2 TGTGCCAGCAGCCCCGGACTAGCGGGAGGCCAAGAGACCCAGTACTTC CASSPGLAGGQETQYF
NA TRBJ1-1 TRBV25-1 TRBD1 TGTGCCAGCAGTGAAAGGACAGGGAAAGGGGGTGAAGCTTTCTTT CASSERTGKGGEAFF
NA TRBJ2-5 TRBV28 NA TGTGCCAGCAGTTCTCAGGGACCCGAGACCCAGTACTTC CASSSQGPETQYF
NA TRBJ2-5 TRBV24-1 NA TGTGCCACCTCGGCGGCGGGACCGAAGAGGGAGACCCAGTACTTC CATSAAGPKRETQYF
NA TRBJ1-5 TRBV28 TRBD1 TGTGCCAGCAGACGGACAGGAGGGGACAATCAGCCCCAGCATTTT CASRRTGGDNQPQHF
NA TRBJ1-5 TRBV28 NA TGTGCCAGCCAGATGAGCAATCAGCCCCAGCATTTT CASQMSNQPQHF
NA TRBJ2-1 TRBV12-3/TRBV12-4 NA TGTGCCAGCACCCTGGGGGGGCTTGAGCAGTTCTTC CASTLGGLEQFF
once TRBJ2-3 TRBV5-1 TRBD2 TGCGCCAGCAGCTTGCTAGCGGGAGGGCGGACAGATACGCAGTATTTT CASSLLAGGRTDTQYF
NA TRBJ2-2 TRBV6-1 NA TGTGCCAGCGGCTGGGAAACCGGGGAGCTGTTTTTT CASGWETGELFF
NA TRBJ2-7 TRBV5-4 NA TGTGCCAGCAGCTTCCGACAGCCCCTCTCCTACGAGCAGTACTTC CASSFRQPLSYEQYF
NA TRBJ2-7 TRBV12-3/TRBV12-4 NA TGTGCCAGCAGTTTATCCAAGCCCTACGAGCAGTACTTC CASSLSKPYEQYF
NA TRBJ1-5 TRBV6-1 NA TGTGCCAGCAGTGAAGATTCTAGGGGGGAGGGCAATCAGCCCCAGCATTTT CASSEDSRGEGNQPQHF
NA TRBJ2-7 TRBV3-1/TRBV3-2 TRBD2 TGTGCCAGCAGACTCAGCGGGAGTCTCTCCTACGAGCAGTACTTC CASRLSGSLSYEQYF
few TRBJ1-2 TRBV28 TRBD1 TGTGCCAGCATGGACCGGACAGGGCCGCTCTATGGCTACACCTTC CASMDRTGPLYGYTF
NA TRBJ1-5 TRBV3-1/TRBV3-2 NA TGTGCCAGCAGCTACAGGGCTTTACAGCCCCAGCATTTT CASSYRALQPQHF
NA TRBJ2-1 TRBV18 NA TGTGCCAGCTCACCACTCCAGAGCTCCTACAATGAGCAGTTCTTC CASSPLQSSYNEQFF
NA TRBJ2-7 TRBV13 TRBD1 TGTGCCAGCAGCTTGGGGACAGGGGCCTACGAGCAGTACTTC CASSLGTGAYEQYF
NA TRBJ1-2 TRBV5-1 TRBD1 TGCGCCAGCAGCTTGGGCGACAGGGGCCGACGGGGCTACACCTTC CASSLGDRGRRGYTF
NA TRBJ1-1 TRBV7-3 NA TGTGCCAGCAGCTTGCAGGGAGGCACTGAAGCTTTCTTT CASSLQGGTEAFF
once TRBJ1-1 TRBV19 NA TGTGCCAGTAGGATCTTACAGGGCTGGAACACTGAAGCTTTCTTT CASRILQGWNTEAFF
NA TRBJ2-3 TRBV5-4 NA TGTGCCTTGACACGTCAGGGCACAGATACGCAGTATTTT CALTRQGTDTQYF
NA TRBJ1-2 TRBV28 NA TGTGCCAGCAGCCGCGGCCCGGCAAACTATGGCTACACCTTC CASSRGPANYGYTF
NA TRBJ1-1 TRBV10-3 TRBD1 TGTGCCATCAGTGAGTTCGAGGGGGCTCCTGAAGCTTTCTTT CAISEFEGAPEAFF
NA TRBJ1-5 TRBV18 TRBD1 TGTGCCAGCTCACCGCAACAGGGGCCTCAGCCCCAGCATTTT CASSPQQGPQPQHF
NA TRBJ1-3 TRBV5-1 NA TGCGCCAGCAGCTTGGTGGGGAAGGGAAACACCATATATTTT CASSLVGKGNTIYF
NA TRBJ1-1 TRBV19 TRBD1 TGTGCCAGTAGTATGGGACAGGAGAACACTGAAGCTTTCTTT CASSMGQENTEAFF
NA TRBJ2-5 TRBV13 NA TGTGCCAGCAGCTTGTCCGGGACCGGAATGCTGACCCAGTACTTC CASSLSGTGMLTQYF
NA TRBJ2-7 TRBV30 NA TGTGCCTGGAATGGTAACCTTGGTATGGAGCAGTACTTC CAWNGNLGMEQYF